The rows below give T cell receptor beta chains drawn from one sample of a study of tumor-infiltrating lymphocytes in primary liver carcinoma. Using its own MiXCR run on the multiplex PCR reads, TCRdb lists one record per CDR3 protein. The sample gives about 100,000 distinct CDR3 sequences, more than 60% of which show up once; over 7.5% is in the top ten. What was sequenced was liver tumor tissue from sampling region 5. The receptor set was obtained from a woman aged 55-70 years with primary liver carcinoma and hepatitis B virus infection. CDR3s leave out the opening cysteine and the closing phenylalanine or tryptophan. The D gene is left open where the match is weak. Clone size, where shown, is once, few, many, or a class for clones that have expanded.

d_call: -
v_call: TRBV6-5
j_call: TRBJ1-1
clone_size: -
cdr3_aa: VSSSGGAQGWTEAL

d_call: -
v_call: TRBV6-1
j_call: TRBJ1-5
clone_size: -
cdr3_aa: TSSESLGGQPQH

d_call: TRBD2
v_call: TRBV6-1
j_call: TRBJ2-7
clone_size: few
cdr3_aa: TSNPTGGDSYEQY

d_call: -
v_call: TRBV12-3/TRBV12-4
j_call: TRBJ2-7
clone_size: once
cdr3_aa: TSSRPGVLREQY

d_call: -
v_call: TRBV11-2
j_call: TRBJ2-2
clone_size: -
cdr3_aa: ASSPVTGSTGEPF

d_call: TRBD2
v_call: TRBV11-2
j_call: TRBJ2-1
clone_size: -
cdr3_aa: ARNWTSGAEQL

d_call: -
v_call: TRBV11-3
j_call: TRBJ2-3
clone_size: -
cdr3_aa: ASNSWSLDRGTDTQY

d_call: -
v_call: TRBV6-2/TRBV6-3
j_call: TRBJ2-1
clone_size: many
cdr3_aa: ASSQGYNEQF

d_call: -
v_call: TRBV29-1
j_call: TRBJ1-1
clone_size: -
cdr3_aa: SVLVGLNAEAF

d_call: -
v_call: TRBV5-1
j_call: TRBJ2-3
clone_size: once
cdr3_aa: ASSRLGAASGDKQY

d_call: -
v_call: TRBV29-1
j_call: TRBJ2-3
clone_size: -
cdr3_aa: SVGQEGIRTDTQC

d_call: -
v_call: TRBV11-2
j_call: TRBJ1-1
clone_size: -
cdr3_aa: ASSLERSSEAS

d_call: -
v_call: TRBV6-2/TRBV6-3
j_call: TRBJ2-3
clone_size: -
cdr3_aa: ASSPRLVGDTQY

d_call: TRBD1
v_call: TRBV29-1
j_call: TRBJ2-2
clone_size: -
cdr3_aa: SMIRTGTENTGELF

d_call: -
v_call: TRBV5-1
j_call: TRBJ2-7
clone_size: -
cdr3_aa: ASCPLGDLEQY

d_call: TRBD2
v_call: TRBV29-1
j_call: TRBJ2-1
clone_size: once
cdr3_aa: SIEDWSGSSYNEQF

d_call: -
v_call: TRBV5-5
j_call: TRBJ1-1
clone_size: -
cdr3_aa: ASSFPPWNTEAF

d_call: -
v_call: TRBV5-1
j_call: TRBJ1-1
clone_size: many
cdr3_aa: ASSLRSTGNSEAF

d_call: -
v_call: TRBV7-9
j_call: TRBJ1-6
clone_size: -
cdr3_aa: ASSLGRMNSPFH

d_call: -
v_call: TRBV29-1
j_call: TRBJ2-3
clone_size: many
cdr3_aa: SVVDGTVTDTQY

d_call: -
v_call: TRBV29-1
j_call: TRBJ2-6
clone_size: -
cdr3_aa: SVRPGQLGSGANVLT

d_call: -
v_call: TRBV4-2
j_call: TRBJ1-6
clone_size: -
cdr3_aa: ASSQERNSADLNSPLQ

d_call: -
v_call: TRBV11-2
j_call: TRBJ1-1
clone_size: -
cdr3_aa: ASSSGQLLNIEAF

d_call: -
v_call: TRBV7-8
j_call: TRBJ2-1
clone_size: many
cdr3_aa: ASSPTGTTFHREQF

d_call: -
v_call: TRBV29-1
j_call: TRBJ2-1
clone_size: -
cdr3_aa: SVRQAGWYNEQF